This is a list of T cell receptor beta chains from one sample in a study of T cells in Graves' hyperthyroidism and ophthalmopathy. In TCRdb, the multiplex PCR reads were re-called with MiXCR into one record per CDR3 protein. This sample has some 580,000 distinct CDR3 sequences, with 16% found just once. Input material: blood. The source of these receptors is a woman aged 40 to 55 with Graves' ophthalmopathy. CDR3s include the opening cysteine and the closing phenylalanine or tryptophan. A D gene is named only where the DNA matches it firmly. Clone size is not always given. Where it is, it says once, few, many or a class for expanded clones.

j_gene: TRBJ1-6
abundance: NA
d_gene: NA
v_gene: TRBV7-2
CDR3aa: CASSAVGGDNSPLHF
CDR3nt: TGTGCCAGCAGCGCTGTTGGGGGAGATAATTCACCCCTCCACTTT

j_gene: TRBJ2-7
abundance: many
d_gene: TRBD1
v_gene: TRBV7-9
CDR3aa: CASSLEQGSYEQYF
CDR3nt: TGTGCCAGCAGCTTAGAACAGGGGTCCTACGAGCAGTACTTC

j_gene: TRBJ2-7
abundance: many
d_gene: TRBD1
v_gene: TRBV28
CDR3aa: CASSSPTGWHEQYF
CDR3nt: TGTGCCAGCAGTTCGCCGACAGGGTGGCACGAGCAGTACTTC

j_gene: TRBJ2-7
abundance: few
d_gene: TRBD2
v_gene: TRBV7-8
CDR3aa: CASSLAGTSGSLDEQYF
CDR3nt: TGTGCCAGCAGCTTAGCTGGGACTAGCGGGAGTTTAGACGAGCAGTACTTC

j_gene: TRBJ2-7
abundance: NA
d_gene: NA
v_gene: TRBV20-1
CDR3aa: CSAARAGTYEQYF
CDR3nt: TGCAGTGCTGCCAGGGCGGGGACCTACGAGCAGTACTTC

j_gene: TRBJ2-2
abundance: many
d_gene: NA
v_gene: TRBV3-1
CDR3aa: CASSQVGYGELFF
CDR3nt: TGTGCCAGCAGCCAAGTGGGCTACGGGGAGCTGTTTTTT

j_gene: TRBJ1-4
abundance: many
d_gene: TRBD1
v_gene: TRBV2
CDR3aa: CASHSGTGTEKLFF
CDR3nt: TGTGCCAGCCATTCCGGGACAGGGACTGAAAAACTGTTTTTT

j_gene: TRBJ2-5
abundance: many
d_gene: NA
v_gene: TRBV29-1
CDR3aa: CSGGLGSQETQYF
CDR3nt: TGCAGCGGGGGTCTCGGGAGCCAAGAGACCCAGTACTTC

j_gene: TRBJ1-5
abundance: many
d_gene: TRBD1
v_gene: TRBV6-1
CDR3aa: CASTKPGTENQPQHF
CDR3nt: TGTGCCAGCACCAAACCCGGGACAGAGAATCAGCCCCAGCATTTT

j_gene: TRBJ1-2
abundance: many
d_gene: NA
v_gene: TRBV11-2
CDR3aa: CASSLDPTDGYTF
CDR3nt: TGTGCCAGCAGCTTAGACCCGACAGATGGCTACACCTTC

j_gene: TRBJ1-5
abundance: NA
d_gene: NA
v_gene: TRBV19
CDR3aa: CASSIVARQWNQPQHF
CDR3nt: TGTGCCAGTAGTATAGTTGCACGGCAGTGGAATCAGCCCCAGCATTTT

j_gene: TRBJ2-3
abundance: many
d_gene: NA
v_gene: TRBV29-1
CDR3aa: CSADGTGVGTDTQYF
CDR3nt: TGCAGCGCGGATGGGACGGGAGTCGGGACAGATACGCAGTATTTT

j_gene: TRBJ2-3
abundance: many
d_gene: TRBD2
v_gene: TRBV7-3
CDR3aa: CASSFVGGIGTQYF
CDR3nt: TGTGCCAGCAGCTTTGTGGGGGGGATCGGTACGCAGTATTTT

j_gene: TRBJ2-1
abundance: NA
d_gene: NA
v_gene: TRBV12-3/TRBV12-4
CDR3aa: CASSRTGTKHEQSF
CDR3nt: TGTGCCAGCAGTCGAACCGGGACAAAACATGAGCAGTCCTTC

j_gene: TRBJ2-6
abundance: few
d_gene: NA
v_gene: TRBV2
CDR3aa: CASSAVYNSGANVLTF
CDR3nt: TGTGCCAGCAGTGCGGTCTACAACTCTGGGGCCAACGTCCTGACTTTC

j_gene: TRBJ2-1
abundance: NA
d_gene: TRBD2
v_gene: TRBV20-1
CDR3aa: CSASNWGLAGEGYNEQFF
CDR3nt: TGCAGTGCTAGTAATTGGGGGCTAGCGGGAGAGGGCTACAATGAGCAGTTCTTC

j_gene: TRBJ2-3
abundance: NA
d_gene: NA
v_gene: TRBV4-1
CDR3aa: CASSGGGRSTDTQYF
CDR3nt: TGCGCCAGCAGCGGCGGAGGGCGGAGCACAGATACGCAGTATTTT

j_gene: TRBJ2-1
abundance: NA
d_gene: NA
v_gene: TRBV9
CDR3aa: CASSVGSYEQFF
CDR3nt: TGTGCCAGCAGCGTAGGGAGTTATGAGCAGTTCTTC

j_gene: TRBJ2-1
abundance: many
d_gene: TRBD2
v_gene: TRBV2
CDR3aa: CASSDAGGSYNEQFF
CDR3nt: TGTGCCAGCAGTGACGCGGGGGGCTCCTACAATGAGCAGTTCTTC

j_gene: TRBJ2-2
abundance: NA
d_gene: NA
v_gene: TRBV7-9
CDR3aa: CASSLDGFNTGELFF
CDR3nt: TGTGCCAGCAGCTTAGACGGTTTCAACACCGGGGAGCTGTTTTTT

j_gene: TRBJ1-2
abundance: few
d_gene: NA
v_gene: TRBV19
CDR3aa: CASSRTQGTGYGYTF
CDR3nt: TGTGCCAGTAGTAGAACCCAGGGTACCGGCTATGGCTACACCTTC

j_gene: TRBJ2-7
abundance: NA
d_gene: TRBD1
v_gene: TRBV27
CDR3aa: CASHRTGTAAYEQYF
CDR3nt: TGTGCCAGTCACCGTACCGGGACAGCTGCCTACGAGCAGTACTTC

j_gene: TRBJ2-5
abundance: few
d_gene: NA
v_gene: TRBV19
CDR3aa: CASSIVLAGGETQYF
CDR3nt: TGTGCCAGTAGTATAGTCCTAGCAGGAGGAGAGACCCAGTACTTC

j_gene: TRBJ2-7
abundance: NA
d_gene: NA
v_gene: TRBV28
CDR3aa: CAGSLGARSYEQYF
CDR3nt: TGTGCCGGCAGTTTAGGGGCTAGATCCTACGAGCAGTACTTC

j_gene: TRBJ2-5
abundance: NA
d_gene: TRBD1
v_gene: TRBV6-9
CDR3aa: CASSYEGQLQETQYF
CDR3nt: TGTGCCAGCAGTTATGAGGGACAGCTTCAAGAGACCCAGTACTTC

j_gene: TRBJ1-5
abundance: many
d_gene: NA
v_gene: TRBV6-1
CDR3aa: CASSGPASSNQPQHF
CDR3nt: TGTGCCAGCAGTGGACCGGCCTCTAGCAATCAGCCCCAGCATTTT

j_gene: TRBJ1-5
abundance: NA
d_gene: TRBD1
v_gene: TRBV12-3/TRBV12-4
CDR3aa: CASRETGEENQPQHF
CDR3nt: TGTGCCAGCAGAGAGACAGGGGAGGAAAATCAGCCCCAGCATTTT

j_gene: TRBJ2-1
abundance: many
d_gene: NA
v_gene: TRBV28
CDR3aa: CASSFSFPRLEQFF
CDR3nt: TGTGCCAGCAGTTTTTCTTTCCCGCGCCTAGAGCAGTTCTTC

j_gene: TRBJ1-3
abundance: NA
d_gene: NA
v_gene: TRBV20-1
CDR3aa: CSASRSSSGNTIYF
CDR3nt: TGCAGTGCTAGTAGGAGTAGCTCTGGAAACACCATATATTTT

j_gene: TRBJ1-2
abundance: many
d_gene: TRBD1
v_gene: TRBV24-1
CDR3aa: CATSDFGTGYGYTF
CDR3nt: TGTGCCACCAGTGATTTCGGGACAGGCTATGGCTACACCTTC

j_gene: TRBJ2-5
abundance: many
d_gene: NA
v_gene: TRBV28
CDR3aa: CASSRNRPQETQYF
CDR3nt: TGTGCCAGCAGCCGAAACCGGCCACAAGAGACCCAGTACTTC

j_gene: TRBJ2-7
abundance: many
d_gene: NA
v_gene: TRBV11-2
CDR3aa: CASSPRTGPGYEQYF
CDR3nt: TGTGCCAGCAGCCCGCGTACGGGGCCGGGGTACGAGCAGTACTTC

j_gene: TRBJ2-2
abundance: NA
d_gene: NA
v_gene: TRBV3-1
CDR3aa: CASSQGPRGTGELFF
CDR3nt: TGTGCCAGCAGCCAAGGTCCCCGGGGCACCGGGGAGCTGTTTTTT

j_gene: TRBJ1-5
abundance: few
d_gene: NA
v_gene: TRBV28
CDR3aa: CASSSPRAEGNQPQHF
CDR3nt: TGTGCCAGCAGTTCTCCCAGGGCGGAAGGCAATCAGCCCCAGCATTTT

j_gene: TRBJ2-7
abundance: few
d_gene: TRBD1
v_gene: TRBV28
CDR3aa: CASTLALRTGDYEQYF
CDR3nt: TGTGCCAGCACACTCGCACTCAGGACAGGGGACTACGAGCAGTACTTC

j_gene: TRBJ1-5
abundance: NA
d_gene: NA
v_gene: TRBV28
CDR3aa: CASTSGTQGNQPQHF
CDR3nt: TGTGCCAGCACTTCGGGAACCCAAGGGAATCAGCCCCAGCATTTT

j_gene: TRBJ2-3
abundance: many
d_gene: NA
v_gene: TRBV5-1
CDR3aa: CASSPGADTDTQYF
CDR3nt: TGCGCCAGCAGCCCCGGGGCGGACACAGATACGCAGTATTTT

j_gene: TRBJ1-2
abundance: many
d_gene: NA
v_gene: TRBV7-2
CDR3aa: CASSPTYRDPYGYTF
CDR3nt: TGTGCCAGCAGCCCTACTTACAGGGATCCGTATGGCTACACCTTC

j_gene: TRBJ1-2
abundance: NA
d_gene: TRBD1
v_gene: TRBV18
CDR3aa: CASSPPWTGGGYGYTF
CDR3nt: TGTGCCAGCTCACCACCCTGGACAGGGGGTGGGTATGGCTACACCTTC

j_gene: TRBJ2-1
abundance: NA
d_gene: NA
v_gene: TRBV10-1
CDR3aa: CTSSEGSNFYSYNEQFF
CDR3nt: TGCACCAGCAGTGAAGGATCTAACTTTTACAGCTACAATGAGCAGTTCTTC